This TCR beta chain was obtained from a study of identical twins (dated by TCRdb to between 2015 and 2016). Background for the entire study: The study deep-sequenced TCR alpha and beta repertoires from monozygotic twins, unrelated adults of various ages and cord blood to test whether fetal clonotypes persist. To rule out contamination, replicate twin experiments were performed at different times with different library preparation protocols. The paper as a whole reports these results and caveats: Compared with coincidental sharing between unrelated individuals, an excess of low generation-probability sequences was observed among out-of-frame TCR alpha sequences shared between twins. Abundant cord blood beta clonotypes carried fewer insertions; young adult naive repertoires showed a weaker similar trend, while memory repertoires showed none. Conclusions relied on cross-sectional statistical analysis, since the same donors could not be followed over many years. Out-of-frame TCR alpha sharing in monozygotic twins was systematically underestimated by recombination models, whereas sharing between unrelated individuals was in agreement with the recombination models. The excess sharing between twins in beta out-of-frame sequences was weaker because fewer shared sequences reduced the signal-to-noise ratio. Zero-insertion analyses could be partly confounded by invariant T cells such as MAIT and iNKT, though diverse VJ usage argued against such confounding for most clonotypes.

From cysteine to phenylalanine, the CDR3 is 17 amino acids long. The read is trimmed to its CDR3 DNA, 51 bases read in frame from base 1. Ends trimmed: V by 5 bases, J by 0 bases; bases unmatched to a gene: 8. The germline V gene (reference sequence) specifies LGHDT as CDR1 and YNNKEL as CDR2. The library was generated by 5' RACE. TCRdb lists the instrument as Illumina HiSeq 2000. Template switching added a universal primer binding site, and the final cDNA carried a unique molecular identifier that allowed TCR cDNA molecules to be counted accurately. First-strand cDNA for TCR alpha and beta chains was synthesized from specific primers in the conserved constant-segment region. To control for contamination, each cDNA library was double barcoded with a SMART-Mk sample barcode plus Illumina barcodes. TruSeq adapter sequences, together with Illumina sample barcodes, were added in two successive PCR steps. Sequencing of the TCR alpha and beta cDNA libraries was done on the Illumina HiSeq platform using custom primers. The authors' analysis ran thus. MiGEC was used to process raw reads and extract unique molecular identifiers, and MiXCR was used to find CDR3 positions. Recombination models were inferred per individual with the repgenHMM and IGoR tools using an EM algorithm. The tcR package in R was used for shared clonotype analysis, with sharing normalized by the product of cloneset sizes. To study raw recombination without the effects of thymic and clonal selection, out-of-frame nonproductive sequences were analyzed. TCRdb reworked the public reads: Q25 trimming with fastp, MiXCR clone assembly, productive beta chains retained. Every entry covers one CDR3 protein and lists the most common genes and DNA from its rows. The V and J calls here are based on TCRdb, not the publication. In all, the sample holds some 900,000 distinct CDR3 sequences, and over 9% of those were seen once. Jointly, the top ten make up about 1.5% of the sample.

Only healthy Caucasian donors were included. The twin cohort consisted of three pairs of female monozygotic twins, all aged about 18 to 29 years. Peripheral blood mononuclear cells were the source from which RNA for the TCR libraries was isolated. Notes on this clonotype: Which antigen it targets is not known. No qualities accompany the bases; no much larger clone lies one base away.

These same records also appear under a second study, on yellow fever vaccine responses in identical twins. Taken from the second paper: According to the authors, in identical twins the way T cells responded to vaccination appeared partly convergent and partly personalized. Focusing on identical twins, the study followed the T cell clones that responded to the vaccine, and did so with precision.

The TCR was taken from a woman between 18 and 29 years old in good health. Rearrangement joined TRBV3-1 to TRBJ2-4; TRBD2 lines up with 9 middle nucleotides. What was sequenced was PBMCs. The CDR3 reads CASSTSSGGLAKNIQYF. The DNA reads TGTGCCAGCAGCACAAGTAGCGGGGGCCTAGCCAAAAACATTCAGTACTTC.